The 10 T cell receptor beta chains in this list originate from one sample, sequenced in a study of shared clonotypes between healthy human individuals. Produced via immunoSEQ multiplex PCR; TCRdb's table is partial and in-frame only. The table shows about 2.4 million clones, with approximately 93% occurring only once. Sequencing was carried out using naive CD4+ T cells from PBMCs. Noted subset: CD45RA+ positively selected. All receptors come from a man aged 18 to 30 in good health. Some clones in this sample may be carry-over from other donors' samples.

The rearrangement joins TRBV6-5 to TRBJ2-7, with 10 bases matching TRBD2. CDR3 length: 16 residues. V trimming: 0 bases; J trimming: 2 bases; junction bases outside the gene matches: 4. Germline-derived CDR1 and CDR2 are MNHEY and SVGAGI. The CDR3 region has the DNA TGTGCCAGCAGTTACTCGGGACTAGCGCCGCCCTACGAGCAGTACTTC. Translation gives CASSYSGLAPPYEQYF.

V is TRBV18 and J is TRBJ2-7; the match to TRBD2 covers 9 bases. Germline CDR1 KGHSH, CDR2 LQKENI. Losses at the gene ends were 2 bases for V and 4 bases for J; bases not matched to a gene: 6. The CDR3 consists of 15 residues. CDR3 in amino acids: CASSPGAGGRYEQYF. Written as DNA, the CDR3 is TGTGCCAGCTCACCAGGGGCGGGAGGGCGTTACGAGCAGTACTTC.

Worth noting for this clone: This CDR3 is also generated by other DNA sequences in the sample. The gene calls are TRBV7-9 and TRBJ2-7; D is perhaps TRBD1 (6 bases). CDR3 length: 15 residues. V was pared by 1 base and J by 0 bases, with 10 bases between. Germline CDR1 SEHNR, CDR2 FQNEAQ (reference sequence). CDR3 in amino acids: CASSLVRGISYEQYF. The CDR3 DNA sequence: TGTGCCAGCAGCTTAGTGAGGGGGATCTCCTACGAGCAGTACTTC.

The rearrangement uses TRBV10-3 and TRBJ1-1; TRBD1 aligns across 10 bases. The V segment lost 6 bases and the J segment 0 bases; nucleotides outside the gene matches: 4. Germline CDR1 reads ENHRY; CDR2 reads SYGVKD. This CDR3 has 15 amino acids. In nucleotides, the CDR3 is TGTGCCATCAGGGACAGGGGGGATCTGAACACTGAAGCTTTCTTT. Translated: CAIRDRGDLNTEAFF.

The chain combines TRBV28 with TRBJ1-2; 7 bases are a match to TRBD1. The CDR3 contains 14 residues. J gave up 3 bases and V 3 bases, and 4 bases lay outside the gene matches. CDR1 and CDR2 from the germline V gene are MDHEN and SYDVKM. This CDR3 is CASSLTGTHYGYTF. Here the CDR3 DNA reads TGTGCCAGCAGTTTGACAGGGACTCACTATGGCTACACCTTC.

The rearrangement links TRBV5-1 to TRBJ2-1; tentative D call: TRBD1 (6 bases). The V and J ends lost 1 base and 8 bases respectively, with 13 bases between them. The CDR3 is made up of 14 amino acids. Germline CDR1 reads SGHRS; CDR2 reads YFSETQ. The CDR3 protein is CASSLQGIRYEQFF. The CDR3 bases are TGCGCCAGCAGCTTGCAGGGGATTCGGTATGAGCAGTTCTTC.

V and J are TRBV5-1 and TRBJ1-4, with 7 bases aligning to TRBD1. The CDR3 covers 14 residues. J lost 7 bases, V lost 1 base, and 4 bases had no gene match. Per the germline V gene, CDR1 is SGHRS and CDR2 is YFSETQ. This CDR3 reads CASSLRAGGEKLFF. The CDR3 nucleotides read TGCGCCAGCAGCTTGAGGGCAGGGGGTGAAAAACTGTTTTTT.

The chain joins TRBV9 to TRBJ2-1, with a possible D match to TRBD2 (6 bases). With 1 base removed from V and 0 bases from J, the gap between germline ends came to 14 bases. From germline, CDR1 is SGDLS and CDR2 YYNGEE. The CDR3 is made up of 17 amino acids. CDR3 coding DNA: TGTGCCAGCAGCGTACTGCGAGCGGGTGCCTCCTACAATGAGCAGTTCTTC. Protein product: CASSVLRAGASYNEQFF.

The CDR3 nucleotides are TGTGCCAGCAGGCAAAATGGACGGGGTCACACCGGGGAGCTGTTTTTT. It codes for CASRQNGRGHTGELFF. The rearrangement uses TRBV28 and TRBJ2-2, with TRBD2 as a possible D gene (5 bases). V lost 6 bases and J lost 3, with 17 bases in between. Germline CDR1 MDHEN, CDR2 SYDVKM. The CDR3 runs 16 residues.

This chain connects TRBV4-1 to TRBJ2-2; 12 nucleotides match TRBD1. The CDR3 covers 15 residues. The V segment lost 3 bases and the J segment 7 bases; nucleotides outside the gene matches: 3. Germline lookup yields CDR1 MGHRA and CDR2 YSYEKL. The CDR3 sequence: CASSQGQGAIGELFF. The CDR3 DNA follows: TGCGCCAGCAGCCAGGGACAGGGGGCTATCGGGGAGCTGTTTTTT.